This TCR beta chain was identified in a study of cytomegalovirus exposure and HLA in healthy donors. A remark on this clone: Its antigen is not identified.

Study-level findings and limits: Analyzed later, association rates of TCRs varied across HLA loci, with DRB1 most and HLA-C fewest.

The PCR had 60 Vbeta and 13 Jbeta primers. Libraries were prepared by immunoSEQ multiplex PCR; TCRdb keeps only in-frame clonotypes and omits some of them. The table includes roughly 150,000 clones, around 76% detected once. The CDR3 consists of 12 residues. The germline gives CDR1 MNHEY, CDR2 SMNVEV (reference sequence). V lost 6 bases and J 14 bases, leaving 19 bases between the germline ends. This chain connects TRBV27 to TRBJ2-5; D is perhaps TRBD2 (5 bases). The specimen was PBMCs. This clonotype originated in a man in his forties in good health and CMV-seronegative. The CDR3 is CASRDNFIGLYF. CDR3 nucleotide sequence: TGTGCCAGCAGGGATAACTTCATCGGACTCTACTTC.